One sample yielded the 21 T cell receptor beta chains listed below, sequenced in a study of cytomegalovirus exposure and HLA in healthy donors. In the PCR, 60 Vbeta and 13 Jbeta primers were used. The assay was immunoSEQ multiplex PCR, and TCRdb's table has in-frame clones only and misses some. Of 150,000 to 200,000 clones in the sample, approximately 78% were seen once. Sequencing used PBMCs. The receptors were gathered from a woman aged 50 to 60 in good health and CMV-seropositive.

This chain connects TRBV4-3 to TRBJ2-2; TRBD1 agrees at 10 bases. CDR1 and CDR2 (germline): LGHNA, YSLEER. This CDR3 has 17 amino acids. The J segment lost 5 bases and the V segment lost 1 base, leaving 7 bases of the junction unmatched. For the CDR3, the DNA is TGCGCCAGCAGCCAAGGGGGGAGGACAGGGGGGACCGGGGAGCTGTTTTTT. Amino acids: CASSQGGRTGGTGELFF.

The genes are TRBV7-6 and TRBJ2-1; D possibly corresponds to TRBD1 (6 bases). Deletions cut 1 base from V and 5 bases from J, with 18 bases between. Germline V CDR1 and CDR2: SGHVS, FNYEAQ. The CDR3 covers 17 residues. CDR3 DNA: TGTGCCAGCAGCTTAGTCCCGGGCGGAGCAGGGGACAATGAGCAGTTCTTC. As protein: CASSLVPGGAGDNEQFF.

This clone was counted a few times. The rearrangement links TRBV5-1 to TRBJ2-4; 7 bases agree with TRBD2. The CDR3 sequence is 16 residues long. CDR1 and CDR2 (germline): SGHRS, YFSETQ. V shed 0 bases, J shed 8 bases, and the junction held 11 bases outside the gene matches. For the CDR3, the DNA is TGCGCCAGCAGCTTGGCCTTGGGGGAGGGCCCGGACATTCAGTACTTC. As protein: CASSLALGEGPDIQYF. Combining the CDR3 with reference TRBV5-1 and TRBJ2-4 gives the whole variable domain KAGVTQTPRYLIKTRGQQVTLSCSPISGHRSVSWYQQTPGQGLQFLFEYFSETQRNKGNFPGRFSGRQFSNSRSEMNVSTLELGDSALYLCASSLALGEGPDIQYFGAGTRLSVL.

J is TRBJ2-3 and V is TRBV19, with TRBD1 as a possible D gene (5 bases). CDR1 and CDR2 (germline): LNHDA, SQIVND (reference sequence). The V gene lost 5 bases and the J gene lost 1 base, with 10 bases spanning the gap. The CDR3 consists of 14 residues. CDR3 sequence reads: CASSGAGGTDTQYF. CDR3 nucleotides: TGTGCCAGTAGTGGGGCAGGCGGCACAGATACGCAGTATTTT.

V usage is TRBV2 and J usage is TRBJ1-1; D not resolved. Trimming pared 0 bases from V and 0 bases from J, leaving 11 bases between. CDR3 length: 16 residues. Germline V gives CDR1 SNHLY, CDR2 FYNNEI. The CDR3 bases are TGTGCCAGCAGTGAAGCGCGGCAGACTGTGAACACTGAAGCTTTCTTT. This translates into CASSEARQTVNTEAFF.

J is TRBJ2-5 and V is TRBV10-1; weak D call: TRBD1 (5 bases). Trimming shortened V by 2 bases and J by 3 bases, and 13 bases separated the two germline ends. This CDR3 has 15 residues. Germline CDR1 WNHNN, CDR2 SYGVQD (reference sequence). The CDR3 protein is CASSEAPGQEETQYF. CDR3 nucleotides: TGCGCCAGCAGTGAGGCCCCAGGACAAGAAGAGACCCAGTACTTC.

The chain links TRBV5-4 to TRBJ1-2; 7 positions agree with TRBD1. Germline lookup yields CDR1 SGHNT and CDR2 YYREEE (reference sequence). V was pared by 5 bases and J by 5 bases, with 12 bases of the junction left unmatched. The CDR3 runs to 15 residues. DNA for the CDR3: TGTGCCAGCAGACTTGGACAGGACGTGTTATATGGCTACACCTTC. Translation gives CASRLGQDVLYGYTF.

The rearrangement links TRBV9 to TRBJ2-3, with 9 bases identical to TRBD1. Trimming took 3 bases from V and 2 from J; bases not matched to a gene: 7. The CDR3 consists of 16 residues. CDR1 is SGDLS and CDR2 is YYNGEE in the germline V gene. In nucleotides, the CDR3 is TGTGCCAGCAGCGCCACGGGACAGGGCTTCACAGATACGCAGTATTTT. Protein: CASSATGQGFTDTQYF.

This clone was counted a few times. The junction shows a germline mismatch at one end, possibly a read error. The J gene is TRBJ2-6, the V gene TRBV28; TRBD2 might be the D (6 bases). This CDR3 comprises 16 residues. Per the germline V gene, CDR1 is MDHEN and CDR2 is SYDVKM. CDR3 sequence reads: CAREPTGLSGANGLTF. The CDR3 region has the DNA TGTGCCAGAGAACCGACGGGACTCTCTGGGGCCAACGGCCTGACTTTC.

The chain has TRBV11-2 and TRBJ2-6, with D possibly matching TRBD2 (7 bases). Germline values: CDR1 SGHAT, CDR2 FQNNGV. V dropped 5 bases and J dropped 8 bases, with 16 bases sitting between them. The CDR3 loop spans 15 amino acids. DNA of the CDR3: TGTGCCAGCAGCCCCCGGGGGGCGGGAACCAACGTCCTGACTTTC. Translating gives CASSPRGAGTNVLTF.

V and J are TRBV27 and TRBJ1-6; 7 bases agree with TRBD1. Per the germline V gene, CDR1 is MNHEY and CDR2 is SMNVEV (reference sequence). V dropped 6 bases and J dropped 7; count of bases not matched to a gene: 6. There are 14 residues in the CDR3. As DNA, the CDR3 is TGTGCCAGCAGCCGACAGGGCGGGAATTCACCCCTCCACTTT. This gives the protein CASSRQGGNSPLHF.

V is TRBV28 and J is TRBJ2-7, with TRBD2 matching over 10 bases. V trimming: 4 bases; J trimming: 7 bases; junction bases outside the gene matches: 10. The CDR3 consists of 15 residues. The germline gives CDR1 MDHEN, CDR2 SYDVKM. Here the CDR3 DNA reads TGTGCCAGCAGTTCTCTAGCGGGGGCGTTGGTGGAGCAGTACTTC. Its translation: CASSSLAGALVEQYF.

The chain carries TRBV28 and TRBJ1-5; 9 nucleotides agree with TRBD1. Germline V lookup: CDR1 MDHEN, CDR2 SYDVKM. With V trimmed by 10 bases and J by 4 bases, 8 bases remained unmatched. This CDR3 is built from 14 residues. CDR3 nucleotide sequence: TGTGCCATTGCGACAGGGGGATGGAATCAGCCCCAGCATTTT. It yields the protein CAIATGGWNQPQHF.

In its sample, this clone was seen a few times. The chain employs TRBV19 and TRBJ1-4, with 11 positions matching TRBD1. Looked up from germline, CDR1 is LNHDA and CDR2 is SQIVND (reference sequence). This CDR3 has 18 residues. The V and J ends lost 6 bases and 2 bases, in that order; junction bases with no gene match: 11. The CDR3 DNA reads TGTGCCAGTAGCCCGGACAGGGGGCGTGGAGGCACTAATGAAAAACTGTTTTTT. Its translation is CASSPDRGRGGTNEKLFF. Full variable domain (missing parts from reference TRBV19 and TRBJ1-4): DGGITQSPKYLFRKEGQNVTLSCEQNLNHDAMYWYRQDPGQGLRLIYYSQIVNDFQKGDIAEGYSVSREKKESFPLTVTSAQKNPTAFYLCASSPDRGRGGTNEKLFFGSGTQLSVL.

This clone was seen a single time. This rearrangement joins TRBV5-1 to TRBJ2-3; TRBD1 aligns across 8 bases. Germline-derived CDR1 and CDR2 are SGHRS and YFSETQ. The V segment lost 0 bases and the J segment 5 bases; nucleotides outside the gene matches: 5. CDR3 size: 15 residues. CDR3 in amino acids: CASSLGQGAGDTQYF. CDR3 DNA: TGCGCCAGCAGCTTGGGTCAGGGGGCGGGAGATACGCAGTATTTT.

CDR3 DNA sequence: TGTGCCAGCTCACTTGATCTAGCGGGCTCCTACGAGCAGTACTTC. As protein: CASSLDLAGSYEQYF. The chain combines TRBV18 with TRBJ2-7, with 8 nucleotides matching TRBD2. Germline assignment: CDR1 KGHSH and CDR2 LQKENI. This CDR3 has 15 residues. V lost 4 bases to trimming and J lost 0 bases; unmatched junction nucleotides: 5.

The chain couples TRBV29-1 to TRBJ2-3; D not certain. Trimming stripped 6 bases from V and 0 bases from J, with 4 bases between. In germline, CDR1 is SQVTM, CDR2 ANQGSEA. CDR3 size: 11 residues. The CDR3 DNA reads TGCAGCGTAACTAGCACAGATACGCAGTATTTT. This gives the protein CSVTSTDTQYF.

This chain connects TRBV5-1 to TRBJ2-7, with 9 bases aligning to TRBD1. The germline V gene encodes CDR1 SGHRS and CDR2 YFSETQ. Germline trimming cut 4 bases from V and 3 bases from J; bases unmatched to any gene: 8. This CDR3 spans 15 amino acids. The CDR3 loop reads CASSPFTGGLYEQYF. The CDR3 bases are TGCGCCAGCAGCCCATTCACAGGGGGCCTCTACGAGCAGTACTTC.

To note about this clone: The junction does not match germline at one end; this may be a read error. V is TRBV13 and J is TRBJ2-5; 10 positions match TRBD2. Germline assignment: CDR1 PRHDT and CDR2 FYEKMQ (reference sequence). CDR3 size: 15 residues. As DNA, the CDR3 is TGTGTCAGCAGCTTCCCTAGCGGGAGTGGAGAGACCCAGTACTTC. Translation: CVSSFPSGSGETQYF.

This clone is a singleton in its sample. The chain is built from TRBV7-9 and TRBJ2-7, with TRBD1 matching over 8 bases. This CDR3 comprises 14 residues. The ends lost 5 bases at V and 1 base at J; junction bases unmatched: 4. Germline CDR1 is SEHNR and CDR2 is FQNEAQ (reference sequence). This CDR3 reads CASSVTGGSYEQYF. The CDR3, as DNA: TGTGCCAGCAGCGTCACAGGGGGGTCCTACGAGCAGTACTTC.

The J gene is TRBJ1-1, the V gene TRBV21-1. TRBV21-1 is termed a pseudogene. The CDR3 is 13 residues long. The chain's CDR3 is CASSKRGNAEAFF. The CDR3 DNA sequence: TGTGCCAGCAGCAAAAGAGGGAACGCTGAAGCTTTCTTT.